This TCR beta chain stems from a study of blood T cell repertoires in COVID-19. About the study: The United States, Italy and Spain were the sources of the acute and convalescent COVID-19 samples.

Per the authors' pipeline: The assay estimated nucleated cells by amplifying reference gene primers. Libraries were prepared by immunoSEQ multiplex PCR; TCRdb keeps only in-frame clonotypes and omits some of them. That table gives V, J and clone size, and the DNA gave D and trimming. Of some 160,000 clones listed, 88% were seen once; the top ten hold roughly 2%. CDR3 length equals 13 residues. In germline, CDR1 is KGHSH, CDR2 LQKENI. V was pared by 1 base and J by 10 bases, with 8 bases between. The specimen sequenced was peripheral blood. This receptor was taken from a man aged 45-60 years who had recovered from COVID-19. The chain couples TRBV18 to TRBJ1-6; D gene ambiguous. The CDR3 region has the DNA TGTGCCAGCTCACCACGGGAGCAATCACCCCTCCACTTT. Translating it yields CASSPREQSPLHF.